One T cell receptor (beta chain) is described in this entry. What it recognizes is unknown. This specimen comes from a study of identifying expanded T cells in peripheral blood. General study points: About 1.2 clones differed between technical replicates, versus around 15 and 18 over time. Variance in clone template counts between approximately two-week samples significantly increased with total template count across all healthy donors.

The CDR3 consists of 15 residues. The junction had 10 bases not matched to a gene; V was cut back by 6 bases and J by 7 bases. The germline V gene has CDR1 LNHDA and CDR2 SQIVND (reference sequence). Only in-frame clones appear in the TCRdb table, and some are missing; sequencing was by immunoSEQ multiplex PCR. The table has 90,000 to 100,000 clones, roughly 90% seen once. The sample was blood. V usage is TRBV19 and J usage is TRBJ2-1; 9 bases align to TRBD2. The TCR comes from a person between 18 and 75 years old in good health. The CDR3 DNA is TGTGCCAGTAGCCGTGGGTTAGCGGGAGTTAATGAGCAGTTCTTC. Its protein product is CASSRGLAGVNEQFF.